This T cell receptor (beta chain) is from a study of T cells in Graves' hyperthyroidism and ophthalmopathy. Study background: Once the initial diagnosis was made, peripheral blood was obtained before any treatment. Study results and caveats: In the blood, most expanded thyroid clonotypes above 0.001 appeared as well. Before onset, by a median of about six months, the model predicted ophthalmopathy. Ophthalmopathy could be told apart from stable hyperthyroidism with a 13 V-J model.

As for this clonotype: Antigen unknown.

It was RNA transcripts that yielded the amplified TCR beta CDR3 regions. First-round RT-PCR of the TCR CDR3 relied on the HTBI primer set. TCRdb analysed the multiplex PCR reads with MiXCR anew, one entry per CDR3 protein. The data show approximately 200,000 distinct CDR3 sequences, approximately 20% seen once. This receptor was obtained from a man aged 35 to 55 with Graves' hyperthyroidism. The material sequenced was blood.

CDR3: CATYDRFRAGGPTNEQFF. CDR3 bases: TGTGCCACCTATGACCGCTTCAGAGCGGGAGGGCCAACCAATGAGCAGTTCTTC. This rearrangement joins TRBV15 to TRBJ2-1; 10 positions match TRBD2. With V trimmed by 8 bases and J by 6 bases, 19 bases remained unmatched. This CDR3 is 18 amino acids long. CDR1 is LNHNV and CDR2 is YYDKDF in the germline V gene (reference sequence).